This T cell receptor beta chain was captured by sequencing in a study of cytomegalovirus exposure and HLA in healthy donors. Germline V gives CDR1 MDHEN, CDR2 SYDVKM. This CDR3 region has 14 residues. The ends were cut back, 6 bases at V and 4 bases at J, with 15 bases in the middle. As concerns this clone: Its antigen is currently unknown.

General study points: In a later analysis, common viral pathogens appeared linked to several of the most significant clusters. In a later analysis, V- and J-gene trimming of beta chains associated with a DCLRE1C missense variant, replicated independently. Presence/absence analyses rested on an assumption that sequencing depth was roughly uniform across donors.

The primer mix had 60 Vbeta and 13 Jbeta primers. Data came from immunoSEQ multiplex PCR; TCRdb stores just in-frame clones and leaves some out. This sample has roughly 180,000 clones; around 80% occur once, and the top ten carry roughly 1.4%. The sequence was obtained from a man aged 18 to 30 in good health and CMV-seronegative. The chain has TRBV28 and TRBJ1-2; no clear D. The sample was PBMCs. The CDR3 DNA reads TGTGCCAGCAGGAAGCCCGCTCCCCCCTATGGCTACACCTTC. Residues: CASRKPAPPYGYTF.